Reported below is one T cell receptor (beta chain). This sample is part of a study of technical replicates of blood from a few donors. Here immunoSEQ multiplex PCR was the method, and the copy in TCRdb shows in-frame clones only, minus some. The sample comprises 65,000 to 80,000 clones, around nine tenths of which are singletons, and roughly 0.37% rests with the top ten. The source of this sequence is a human donor in good health. What was sequenced was T cells isolated from PBMCs.

This CDR3 is CASSQRGTEAFF. DNA of the CDR3: TGCGCCAGCAGCCAACGGGGAACTGAAGCTTTCTTT. The chain combines TRBV4-1 with TRBJ1-1; no firm D call. The ends were cut back, 2 bases at V and 5 bases at J, with 6 bases in the middle. Germline V lookup: CDR1 MGHRA, CDR2 YSYEKL. This CDR3 is built from 12 residues.